This T cell receptor (beta chain) was documented in a study of blood T cell repertoires in COVID-19. Study in general: There were acute and convalescent COVID-19 samples, and they came from the United States, Italy and Spain. Sources were T cells, B-cell-depleted T cells, or PBMCs; the material itself was cDNA or gDNA.

This clone was seen a few times. Other DNA variants within this sample encode the same CDR3. Per the authors' pipeline: Estimation of nucleated cell counts was performed using reference gene primer amplification. The protocol was immunoSEQ multiplex PCR, while the TCRdb copy is restricted to in-frame clones and leaves out a portion. That table furnishes V, J and clone size, whereas the DNA furnished D and trimming. The sample lists about 90,000 clones, around 87% occurring once. The CDR3 has 13 amino acids. Trimming removed 2 bases from V and 4 bases from J, with 6 bases in between. Germline loops: CDR1 SEHNR, CDR2 FQNEAQ (reference sequence).

What was sequenced was peripheral blood. The clonotype comes from a human donor in a cohort sampled during active COVID-19. The chain is built from TRBV7-9 and TRBJ1-5; D is unclear. The CDR3 sequence is CASSLSGNQPQHF. CDR3 nucleotides: TGTGCCAGCAGCTTATCGGGAAATCAGCCCCAGCATTTT. The full variable domain, rest sourced from reference TRBV7-9 and TRBJ1-5, is DTGVSQNPRHKITKRGQNVTFRCDPISEHNRLYWYRQTLGQGPEFLTYFQNEAQLEKSRLLSDRFSAERPKGSFSTLEIQRTEQGDSAMYLCASSLSGNQPQHFGDGTRLSIL.